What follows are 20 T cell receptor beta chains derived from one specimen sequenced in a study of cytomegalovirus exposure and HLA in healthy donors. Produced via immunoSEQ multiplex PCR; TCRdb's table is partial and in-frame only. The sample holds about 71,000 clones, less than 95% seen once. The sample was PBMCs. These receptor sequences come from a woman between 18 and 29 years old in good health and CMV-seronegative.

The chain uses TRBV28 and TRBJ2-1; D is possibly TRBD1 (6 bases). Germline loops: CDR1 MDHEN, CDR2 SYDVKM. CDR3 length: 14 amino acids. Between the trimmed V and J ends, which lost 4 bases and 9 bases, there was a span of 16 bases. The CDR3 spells CASSCEGGVFEQFF. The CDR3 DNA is TGTGCCAGCAGTTGTGAAGGGGGAGTTTTTGAGCAGTTCTTC.

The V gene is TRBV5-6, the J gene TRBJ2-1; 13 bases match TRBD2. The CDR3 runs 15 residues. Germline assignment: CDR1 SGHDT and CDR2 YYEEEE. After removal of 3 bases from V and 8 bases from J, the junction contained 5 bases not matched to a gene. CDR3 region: CASSYGTSGIDEQFF. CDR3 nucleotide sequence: TGTGCCAGCAGCTACGGGACTAGCGGGATTGATGAGCAGTTCTTC.

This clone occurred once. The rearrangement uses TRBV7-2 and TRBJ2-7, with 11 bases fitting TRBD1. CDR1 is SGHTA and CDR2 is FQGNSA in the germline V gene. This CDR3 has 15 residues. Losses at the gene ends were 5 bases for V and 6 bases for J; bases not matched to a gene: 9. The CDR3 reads CASSPAAGTGGEQYF. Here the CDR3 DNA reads TGTGCCAGCAGCCCCGCTGCCGGGACAGGGGGCGAGCAGTACTTC.

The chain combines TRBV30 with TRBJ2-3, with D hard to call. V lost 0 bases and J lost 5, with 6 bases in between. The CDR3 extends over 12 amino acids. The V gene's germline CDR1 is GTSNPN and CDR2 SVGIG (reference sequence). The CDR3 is CAWSVRRDTQYF. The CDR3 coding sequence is TGTGCCTGGAGTGTACGTAGAGATACGCAGTATTTT.

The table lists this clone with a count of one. The CDR3 nucleotides read TGTGCCAGCAGCTACCGACAGGGGGACGAGCAGTACTTC. Protein sequence: CASSYRQGDEQYF. The chain joins TRBV7-8 to TRBJ2-7; the match to TRBD1 covers 9 bases. V was clipped by 4 bases and J by 5 bases; unmatched bases: 3. From germline, CDR1 is SGHVS and CDR2 FQNEAQ. This CDR3 is 13 amino acids long.

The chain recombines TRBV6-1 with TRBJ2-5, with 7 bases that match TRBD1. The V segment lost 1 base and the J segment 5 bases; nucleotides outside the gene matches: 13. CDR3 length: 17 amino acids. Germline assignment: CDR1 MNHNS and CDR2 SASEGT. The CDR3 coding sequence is TGTGCCAGCAGTGAAGGGGAGAGACAGGGCCAGAGGGAGACCCAGTACTTC. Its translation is CASSEGERQGQRETQYF.

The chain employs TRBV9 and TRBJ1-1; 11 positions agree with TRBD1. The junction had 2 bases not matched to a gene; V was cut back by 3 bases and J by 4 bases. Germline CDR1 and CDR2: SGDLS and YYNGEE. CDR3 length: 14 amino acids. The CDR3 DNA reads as TGTGCCAGCAGCGCGGGACAGGGGGGCACTGAAGCTTTCTTT. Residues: CASSAGQGGTEAFF.

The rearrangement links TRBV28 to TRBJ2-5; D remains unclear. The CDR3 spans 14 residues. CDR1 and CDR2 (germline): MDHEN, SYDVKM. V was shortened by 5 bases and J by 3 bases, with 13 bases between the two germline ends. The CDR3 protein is CASSHLYDEETQYF. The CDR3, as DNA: TGTGCCAGCAGTCACTTATACGATGAAGAGACCCAGTACTTC.

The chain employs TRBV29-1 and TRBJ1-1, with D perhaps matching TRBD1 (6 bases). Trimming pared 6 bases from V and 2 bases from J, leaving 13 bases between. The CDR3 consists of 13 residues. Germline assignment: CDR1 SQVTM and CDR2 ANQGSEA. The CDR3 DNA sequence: TGCAGCGTGAGAGGGGGGGCCAACACTGAAGCTTTCTTT. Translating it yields CSVRGGANTEAFF.

CDR3 nucleotide sequence: TGTGCCAGCAGCTTAAGGCGGGAGGTCCAAGAGACCCAGTACTTC. This encodes CASSLRREVQETQYF. The V gene is TRBV7-8, the J gene TRBJ2-5; 8 bases agree with TRBD2. Germline V CDR1 and CDR2: SGHVS, FQNEAQ. V lost 2 bases, J lost 1 base, and 3 bases stayed unmatched. The CDR3 has 15 amino acids.

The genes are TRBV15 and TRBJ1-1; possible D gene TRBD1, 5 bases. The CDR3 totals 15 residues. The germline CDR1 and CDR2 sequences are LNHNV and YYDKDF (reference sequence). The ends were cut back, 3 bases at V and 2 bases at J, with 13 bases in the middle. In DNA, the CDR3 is TGTGCCACCAGCAGTAGCGGGACCTCCAACACTGAAGCTTTCTTT. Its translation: CATSSSGTSNTEAFF.

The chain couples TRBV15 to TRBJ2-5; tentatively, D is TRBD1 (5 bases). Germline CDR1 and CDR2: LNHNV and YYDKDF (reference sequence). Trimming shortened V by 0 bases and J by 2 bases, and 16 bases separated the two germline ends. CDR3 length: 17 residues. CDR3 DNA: TGTGCCACCAGCAGAGACAGGGTCTCATACTTGCAAGAGACCCAGTACTTC. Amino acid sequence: CATSRDRVSYLQETQYF.

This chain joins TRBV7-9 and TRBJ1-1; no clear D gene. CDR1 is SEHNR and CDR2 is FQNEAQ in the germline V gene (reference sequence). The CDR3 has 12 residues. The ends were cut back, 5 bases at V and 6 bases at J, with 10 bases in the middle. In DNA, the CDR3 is TGTGCCAGCAGCCCAAGCTCTTCTGAAGCTTTCTTT. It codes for CASSPSSSEAFF.

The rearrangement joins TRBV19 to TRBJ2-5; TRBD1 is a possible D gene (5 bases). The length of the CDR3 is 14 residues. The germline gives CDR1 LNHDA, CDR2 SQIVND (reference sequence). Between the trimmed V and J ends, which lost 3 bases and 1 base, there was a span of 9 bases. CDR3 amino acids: CASSMDTFQETQYF. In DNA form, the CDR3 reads TGTGCCAGTAGTATGGACACCTTCCAAGAGACCCAGTACTTC.

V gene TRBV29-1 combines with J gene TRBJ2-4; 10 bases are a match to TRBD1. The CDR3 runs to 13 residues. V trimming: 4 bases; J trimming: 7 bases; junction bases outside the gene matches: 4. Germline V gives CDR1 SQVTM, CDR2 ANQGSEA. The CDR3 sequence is CSVVGQGVNIQYF. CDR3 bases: TGCAGCGTTGTAGGACAGGGGGTCAACATTCAGTACTTC.

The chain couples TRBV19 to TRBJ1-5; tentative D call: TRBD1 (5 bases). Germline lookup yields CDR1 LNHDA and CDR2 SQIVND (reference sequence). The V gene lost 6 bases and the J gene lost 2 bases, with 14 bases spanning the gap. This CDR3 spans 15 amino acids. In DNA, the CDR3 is TGTGCCAGTAGAACCCAGGGTGGGGGCAATCAGCCCCAGCATTTT. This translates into CASRTQGGGNQPQHF.

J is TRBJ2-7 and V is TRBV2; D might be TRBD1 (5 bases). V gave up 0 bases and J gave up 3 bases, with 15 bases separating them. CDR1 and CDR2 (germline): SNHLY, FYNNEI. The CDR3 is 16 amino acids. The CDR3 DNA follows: TGTGCCAGCAGTGAAGCGCTTCGATCAGGGTACTACGAGCAGTACTTC. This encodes CASSEALRSGYYEQYF. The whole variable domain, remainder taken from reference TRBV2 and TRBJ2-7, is EPEVTQTPSHQVTQMGQEVILRCVPISNHLYFYWYRQILGQKVEFLVSFYNNEISEKSEIFDDQFSVERPDGSNFTLKIRSTKLEDSAMYFCASSEALRSGYYEQYFGPGTRLTVT.

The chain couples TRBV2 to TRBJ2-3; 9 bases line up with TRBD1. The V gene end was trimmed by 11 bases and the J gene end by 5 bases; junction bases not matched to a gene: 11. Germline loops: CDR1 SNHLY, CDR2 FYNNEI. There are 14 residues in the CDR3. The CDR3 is CAGTYRGQGDTQYF. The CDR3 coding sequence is TGTGCCGGAACGTACAGGGGGCAGGGAGATACGCAGTATTTT.

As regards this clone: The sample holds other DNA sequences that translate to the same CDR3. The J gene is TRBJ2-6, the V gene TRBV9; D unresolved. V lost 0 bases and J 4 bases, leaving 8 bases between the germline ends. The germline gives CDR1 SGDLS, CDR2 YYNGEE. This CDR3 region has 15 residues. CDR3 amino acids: CASSVGALGANVLTF. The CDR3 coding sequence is TGTGCCAGCAGCGTAGGGGCTCTGGGGGCCAACGTCCTGACTTTC.

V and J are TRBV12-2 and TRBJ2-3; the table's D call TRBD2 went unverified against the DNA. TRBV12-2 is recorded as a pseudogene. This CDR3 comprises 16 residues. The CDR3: CASRGTSGGFGDTQYF. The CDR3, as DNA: TGTGCAAGTCGCGGGACTAGCGGGGGGTTCGGAGATACGCAGTATTTT.